This T cell receptor beta chain was found in a study of regulatory T cells in long-lasting Graves disease. Study-level findings and limits: Those with persistent Graves' had less TCR diversity than newly diagnosed patients. Samples came from peripheral blood alone, without thyroid tissue.

The time point denotes: newly diagnosed GD, antithyroid drugs for less than 3 months. PBMC-extracted RNA yielded the TCR library. The patient group derived from an endocrinology department in Xi'an, China. About this clonotype itself: Antigen specificity is unknown.

Construction of TCR beta libraries relied on iRepertoire HTBI primers and on Arm-PCR targeting CDR3 regions. A single record per CDR3 protein comes from TCRdb applying MiXCR to the multiplex PCR reads. The sample contains about 320,000 distinct CDR3 sequences, more than 15% of which appear only once. Germline V gene sequence: CDR1 SGHTA, CDR2 FQGTGA. Trimming shortened V by 0 bases and J by 13 bases, and 12 bases separated the two germline ends. This CDR3 is 12 amino acids long. The chain couples TRBV7-3 to TRBJ1-2; D possibly corresponds to TRBD1 (5 bases). The source material was peripheral blood mononuclear cells (PBMCs), sampled at new diagnosis, from a patient treated with antithyroid drugs. The clonotype was recovered from a female donor with Graves disease. CDR3 in amino acids: CASSLTTGPPTF. CDR3 DNA: TGTGCCAGCAGCTTAACGACGGGGCCCCCCACCTTC.